This note documents a single TCR beta chain sequence. In the authors' workflow: ImmunoSEQ output lacked quality scores and full-length reads, limiting matched filtering. The protocol was immunoSEQ multiplex PCR, while the TCRdb copy is restricted to in-frame clones and leaves out a portion. D and trimming come from the DNA, and the V and J calls and clone size come from that table. The table includes over a million clones, nearly 99% detected once. The CDR3 has 17 amino acids. The source of the sample is a study of shared clonotypes between healthy human individuals. CD4+ cell separation produced CD45RA+ naive and CD45RA-negative memory subsets.

This TCR was recovered from a man aged 25-40 years in good health. The J gene is TRBJ2-1, the V gene TRBV21-1. TRBV21-1 is designated a pseudogene. Source material: naive CD4+ T cells sorted from blood. Subset reported: CD45RA+ positively selected. The CDR3 loop reads CASSKDGLGCLSDEQFF. DNA for the CDR3: TGTGCCAGCAGCAAAGATGGGCTCGGGTGCCTTTCGGATGAGCAGTTCTTC.